This TCR beta chain was identified in a study of identical twins (TCRdb year 2016). For context, the study as a whole: To test whether fetal clonotypes persist, the study used deep sequencing on TCR alpha and beta repertoires from monozygotic twins, unrelated adults of various ages, and cord blood. To rule out contamination, the twin experiments were replicated at different times with different library preparation protocols. What the study reported, not specific to this receptor: Invariant T cells such as MAIT and iNKT could partly confound zero-insertion analyses, though diverse VJ usage argued against this for most clonotypes. Fewer insertions were carried by abundant cord blood beta clonotypes; a weaker similar trend was observed in young adult naive repertoires, while no such trend was observed in memory repertoires. Out-of-frame TCR alpha sequences shared between twins showed an excess of low generation-probability sequences compared with coincidental sharing between unrelated individuals. In monozygotic twins, out-of-frame TCR alpha sharing was systematically underestimated by recombination models, although the models agreed with sharing between unrelated individuals. Because the same donors could not be followed over many years, conclusions were based on cross-sectional statistical analysis. The excess sharing between twins in beta out-of-frame sequences was weaker because fewer shared sequences reduced the signal-to-noise ratio.

Libraries were prepared through 5' RACE. Sequenced on an Illumina HiSeq 2000. Template switching introduced a universal primer binding site; the final cDNA contained a unique molecular identifier, enabling accurate counting of TCR cDNA molecules. First-strand cDNA for TCR alpha and beta chains was synthesized from specific primers in the conserved constant-segment region. Each cDNA library was double barcoded, with a SMART-Mk sample barcode plus Illumina barcodes, to control for contamination. TruSeq adapter sequences, together with Illumina sample barcodes, were added in two successive PCR steps. TCR alpha and beta cDNA libraries were sequenced on the Illumina HiSeq platform with custom primers. As for the original processing: Raw reads were processed with MiGEC to extract unique molecular identifiers, and MiXCR was used to determine CDR3 positions. For each individual, recombination models were inferred using an EM algorithm with the repgenHMM and IGoR tools. The analysis of shared clonotypes was done with the tcR package in R, with sharing normalized by the product of cloneset sizes. To study raw recombination free of thymic and clonal selection effects, out-of-frame nonproductive sequences were analyzed. Using fastp at Q25 and MiXCR, TCRdb reprocessed the public reads and kept productive beta chains. CDR3 protein sequences are deduplicated, and each keeps its most common genes and DNA. The V and J calls here are based on TCRdb, not the publication. Here the sample has approximately 670,000 distinct CDR3 sequences; 5.5% to 6.5% occur a single time. 1.5% to 2% of the sample is held by the ten biggest clonotypes.

Every donor in the study was a healthy Caucasian. The researchers also sequenced three unrelated adults who were not twins: a male aged 18 to 29, a male aged 50 to 60, and a female aged 50 to 60. Miltenyi CD45RO+ enrichment and human naive T-cell isolation kits were used to isolate memory (CD45RO+) and naive T cells from PBMC. Inclusive of the bounding cysteine and phenylalanine, the CDR3 is 15 residues long. The read is trimmed to its CDR3 DNA, 45 bases read in frame from base 1. According to the germline V gene (reference sequence), CDR1 reads SGHKS and CDR2 reads YYEKEE. V loses 0 bases of germline sequence and J loses 5 bases, and the interval between the two ends is 14 bases. This clonotype has only a few counts. Its antigen is not yet known. No much larger clone exists at a distance of one base, and base qualities are not known.

The clonotype originates from a young man in good health. The sample consisted of naive T cells sorted from blood. In the paper's terms, the cell subset or site label means: cells isolated with a human naive T-cell isolation kit. The receptor chain draws on TRBV5-5 and TRBJ1-1; the best D guess is TRBD1, with 6 bases matching. CDR3 reads: CASSLAITGKTEAFF. The bases are TGTGCCAGCAGCTTGGCCATTACAGGGAAGACTGAAGCTTTCTTT. The entire variable domain, with the stretches around the CDR3 drawn from the reference TRBV5-5 and TRBJ1-1 proteins, is DAGVTQSPTHLIKTRGQQVTLRCSPISGHKSVSWYQQVLGQGPQFIFQYYEKEERGRGNFPDRFSARQFPNYSSELNVNALLLGDSALYLCASSLAITGKTEAFFGQGTRLTVV.